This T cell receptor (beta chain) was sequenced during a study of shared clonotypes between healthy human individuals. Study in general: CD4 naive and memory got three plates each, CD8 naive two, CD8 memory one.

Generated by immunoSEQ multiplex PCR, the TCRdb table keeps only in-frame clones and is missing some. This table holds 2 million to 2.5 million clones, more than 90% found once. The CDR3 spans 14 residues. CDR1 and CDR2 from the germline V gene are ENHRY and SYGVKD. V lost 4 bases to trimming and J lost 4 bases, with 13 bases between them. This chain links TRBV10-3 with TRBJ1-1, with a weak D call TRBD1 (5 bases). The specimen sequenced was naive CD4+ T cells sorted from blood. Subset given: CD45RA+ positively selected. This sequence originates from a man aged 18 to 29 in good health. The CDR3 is CAISVAQGITEAFF. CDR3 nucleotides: TGTGCCATCAGTGTGGCTCAGGGAATCACTGAAGCTTTCTTT.